These T cell receptor beta chains were read from a single sample in a study of T cell responses to AZD1222 COVID-19 vaccine. This table comes from immunoSEQ multiplex PCR, and its TCRdb copy is limited to in-frame clones, with some not included. The sample includes around 61,000 clones, 70% to 90% of them seen just once. The sequences come from peripheral blood, collected on day 0 of AZD1222 vaccination. Every receptor here comes from an adult in good health. Both conserved end residues are part of each CDR3. The order of the fields is J gene, V gene, D gene, CDR3 DNA, CDR3 protein. The D gene is left open where the match is weak.

TRBJ1-1 | TRBV6-4 | TRBD1 | TGTGCCAGCAGTCGGACAGGGCATACTGAAGCTTTCTTT | CASSRTGHTEAFF
TRBJ2-1 | TRBV18 | NA | TGTGCCAGCCCCCGGGAGCAAACCCTGGTGGATGAGCAGTTCTTC | CASPREQTLVDEQFF
TRBJ2-2 | TRBV7-6 | NA | TGTGCCAGCAGCCCCCTTACAGCGGGCAACGGGGAGCTGTTTTTT | CASSPLTAGNGELFF
TRBJ2-1 | TRBV11-3 | NA | TGTGCCAGCAGCTTATTGGGCAGATACAATGAGCAGTTCTTC | CASSLLGRYNEQFF
TRBJ2-7 | TRBV5-1 | TRBD2 | TGCGCCAGCAGCCATACTAGCGGCTACGAGCAGTACTTC | CASSHTSGYEQYF
TRBJ2-3 | TRBV6-4 | TRBD2 | TGTGCCAGCAGTCTAGCGGGGGGCACAGATACGCAGTATTTT | CASSLAGGTDTQYF
TRBJ2-7 | TRBV29-1 | NA | TGCAGCCGCTGGGCAGGGGCCTACGAGCAGTACTTC | CSRWAGAYEQYF
TRBJ2-3 | TRBV7-9 | TRBD2 | TGTGCCAGCAGCAGCGGGACTAGCGGTTATACGCAGTATTTT | CASSSGTSGYTQYF
TRBJ1-2 | TRBV6-5 | NA | TGTGCCAGCAGTTATAGGCCAGGTGGTAACTATGGCTACACCTTC | CASSYRPGGNYGYTF
TRBJ1-2 | TRBV4-1 | NA | TGCGCCAGCAGCTCCGCAACGGGTGGGGCGCAGGGTGGCTACACCTTC | CASSSATGGAQGGYTF
TRBJ2-3 | TRBV3-1/TRBV3-2 | TRBD1 | TGTGCCAGCAGCTCCCGGGACAGGGTATCAGATACGCAGTATTTT | CASSSRDRVSDTQYF